A single sample gave rise to the 17 T cell receptor beta chains below, sequenced in a study of CD8+ T cells in alopecia areata. cDNA prepared by RNA extraction and subsequent reverse transcription served as the template for sequencing. Method: immunoSEQ multiplex PCR; TCRdb's copy keeps in-frame clones and lacks some. Among some 180,000 clones listed, around 50% were seen once. Specimen: CD8+ T cells sorted from blood. Every receptor here comes from a human donor in good health.

Here the CDR3 DNA reads TGTGCCAGCTCACCACCCCCCCCGACAGGGGACGAGCAGTACTTC. Its protein product is CASSPPPPTGDEQYF. The chain carries TRBV18 and TRBJ2-7; 8 positions agree with TRBD1. Per the germline V gene, CDR1 is KGHSH and CDR2 is LQKENI. The CDR3 runs to 15 residues. The junction had 6 bases not matched to a gene; V was cut back by 0 bases and J by 5 bases.

This chain uses TRBV19 with TRBJ1-1; D gene uncertain. Looked up from germline, CDR1 is LNHDA and CDR2 is SQIVND (reference sequence). This CDR3 comprises 14 residues. Trimming pared 0 bases from V and 0 bases from J, leaving 5 bases between. The CDR3 loop reads CASSIDLVNTEAFF. DNA of the CDR3: TGTGCCAGTAGTATAGATCTGGTGAACACTGAAGCTTTCTTT.

This clone was seen just once. The gene calls are TRBV2 and TRBJ1-6; 8 nucleotides match TRBD1. J gave up 5 bases and V 6 bases, and 12 bases lay outside the gene matches. In germline, CDR1 is SNHLY, CDR2 FYNNEI. This CDR3 contains 17 residues. The CDR3: CASRDVGRGPHNSPLHF. The DNA for the CDR3 is TGTGCCAGCAGGGATGTAGGCAGGGGGCCTCATAATTCACCCCTCCACTTT.

The CDR3 region has the DNA TGCAGCGTTCTTTTATTGGTGGGGAATTCCTACAATGAGCAGTTCTTC. Amino acid sequence: CSVLLLVGNSYNEQFF. The rearrangement uses TRBV29-1 and TRBJ2-1; D gene ambiguous. The germline V gene has CDR1 SQVTM and CDR2 ANQGSEA. Trimming cost V 5 bases and J 1 base, with 18 bases left between them. This CDR3 is 16 amino acids long.

The rearrangement links TRBV4-1 to TRBJ2-7, with D possibly TRBD2 on 5 matching bases. V lost 4 bases, J lost 6 bases, and 13 bases lay in between. CDR3 length equals 13 residues. Germline lookup yields CDR1 MGHRA and CDR2 YSYEKL. DNA for the CDR3: TGCGCCAGCAGCCGAGAGAGGGCTCGCGAGCAGTACTTC. It specifies CASSRERAREQYF.

The chain links TRBV19 to TRBJ1-4, with D uncertain. V was cut by 5 bases and J by 7 bases, with 17 bases left in between. There are 15 residues in the CDR3. In germline, CDR1 is LNHDA, CDR2 SQIVND (reference sequence). The CDR3 here is CASSSYAGLGEKLFF. In DNA, the CDR3 is TGTGCCAGTAGTTCCTACGCGGGATTAGGTGAAAAACTGTTTTTT.

The chain has TRBV2 and TRBJ1-2, with 7 bases lining up with TRBD1. The ends lost 6 bases at V and 6 bases at J; junction bases unmatched: 10. This CDR3 spans 14 amino acids. Germline V gene data show CDR1 as SNHLY and CDR2 as FYNNEI. The CDR3 DNA reads as TGTGCCAGCAGGTCAAAGACAGGGAGAGATGGCTACACCTTC. As protein: CASRSKTGRDGYTF.

This sequence joins TRBV13 and TRBJ2-3, with no clear D. V was cut by 2 bases and J by 2 bases, with 5 bases left in between. This CDR3 contains 13 residues. The germline V gene encodes CDR1 PRHDT and CDR2 FYEKMQ (reference sequence). The CDR3 coding sequence is TGTGCCAGCAGCTTACAATTCACAGATACGCAGTATTTT. This codes for CASSLQFTDTQYF.

This clone has a handful of counts. V usage is TRBV7-9 and J usage is TRBJ1-1, with D possibly being TRBD1 (5 bases). CDR3 length equals 14 residues. V gave up 4 bases and J gave up 1 base, with 10 bases separating them. CDR1 and CDR2 (germline): SEHNR, FQNEAQ (reference sequence). CDR3 loop: CASSYPGPNTEAFF. The DNA for the CDR3 is TGTGCCAGCAGCTACCCGGGACCGAACACTGAAGCTTTCTTT.

This clone was recorded once. The rearrangement uses TRBV2 and TRBJ1-5, with TRBD1 matching 8 bases. From germline, CDR1 is SNHLY and CDR2 FYNNEI. The CDR3 runs to 14 residues. Trimming took 4 bases from V and 8 from J; bases not matched to a gene: 7. The chain's CDR3 is CASSGNRGTEPQHF. DNA of the CDR3: TGTGCCAGCAGTGGAAACAGGGGGACGGAGCCCCAGCATTTT.

The chain has TRBV5-1 and TRBJ2-7; 10 nucleotides match TRBD2. Trimming removed 7 bases from V and 9 bases from J; junction bases left unmatched: 16. The CDR3 runs 15 residues. The germline V gene encodes CDR1 SGHRS and CDR2 YFSETQ. The CDR3 DNA reads TGCGCCAGCCGGCCCGAGCCAGCGGGGGGGAATCGGCAGTACTTC. It encodes CASRPEPAGGNRQYF.

V gene TRBV9 combines with J gene TRBJ1-5; TRBD1 aligns across 7 bases. Germline CDR1 reads SGDLS; CDR2 reads YYNGEE. CDR3 length: 14 amino acids. V lost 3 bases to trimming and J lost 4 bases; unmatched junction nucleotides: 4. This chain's CDR3 is CASSAEGANQPQHF. The CDR3 DNA is TGTGCCAGCAGCGCGGAGGGGGCTAATCAGCCCCAGCATTTT.

The rearrangement links TRBV6-5 to TRBJ2-7, with 10 positions matching TRBD1. The J segment lost 6 bases and the V segment lost 9 bases, leaving 11 bases of the junction unmatched. CDR1 and CDR2 from the germline V gene are MNHEY and SVGAGI. The CDR3 has 14 residues. The CDR3 sequence: CASSFSGTGVEQYF. The DNA for the CDR3 is TGTGCCAGTTCCTTCTCCGGGACAGGGGTCGAGCAGTACTTC.

This chain joins TRBV6-5 and TRBJ1-2; D ambiguous. This CDR3 is built from 16 residues. The germline V and J ends were trimmed by 1 base and 2 bases, with 14 bases remaining between them. Germline-derived CDR1 and CDR2 are MNHEY and SVGAGI. The CDR3 sequence is CASSYLGLAGNYGYTF. The CDR3 coding sequence is TGTGCCAGCAGTTACTTGGGGTTGGCGGGGAACTATGGCTACACCTTC.

This clone came up once. The V gene is TRBV4-2, the J gene TRBJ2-7, with 8 bases matching TRBD1. With 4 bases clipped from V and 1 base from J, the junction kept 3 bases outside the gene matches. In germline, CDR1 is LGHNA, CDR2 YNFKEQ. The CDR3 is made up of 14 amino acids. CDR3 amino acids: CASSPGTGSYEQYF. CDR3 bases: TGTGCCAGCAGCCCGGGGACAGGATCCTACGAGCAGTACTTC.

This clone came up a few times. This chain uses TRBV14 with TRBJ2-5; D is undetermined. This CDR3 has 11 amino acids. Trimming removed 1 base from V and 7 bases from J, with 4 bases in between. The germline CDR1 and CDR2 sequences are SGHDN and FVKESK. CDR3 in DNA: TGTGCCAGCAGCCAAGGGGTGACCCAGTACTTC. It is translated as CASSQGVTQYF.

The J gene is TRBJ2-7, the V gene TRBV10-3, with 16 positions matching TRBD2. Germline V gives CDR1 ENHRY, CDR2 SYGVKD. The CDR3 sequence is 20 residues long. V trimming: 0 bases; J trimming: 3 bases; junction bases outside the gene matches: 11. CDR3 nucleotide sequence: TGTGCCATCAGTGAGTCGGGACTAGCGGGGGGGCTAACCTCTTACTACGAGCAGTACTTC. It is translated as CAISESGLAGGLTSYYEQYF.